A single sample gave rise to the 8 T cell receptor beta chains below, sequenced in a study of identical twins listed by TCRdb under 2016. The receptor library was made with 5' RACE. The data were produced on an Illumina HiSeq 2000. TCRdb reanalyzed the raw reads on its own, using fastp at Q25 for trimming and MiXCR for clone calling, and kept in-frame beta chains. Entries that share a CDR3 protein sequence are merged under the most common genes and DNA. The sample contains hundreds of thousands of distinct CDR3 sequences, 24% of them found a single time. 2.5% to 3.5% of the sample belongs to the ten largest clones. The data were also submitted as part of a second study, on T cells expressing NK-cell markers.

The sequencing input was CD4+ T cells sorted from blood. These receptors all come from a woman younger than 35 in good health.

CDR3 sequence (DNA): TGTGCCAGCAGTTACTCGACAGGCCTCCAAGAGACCCAGTACTTC. It specifies CASSYSTGLQETQYF. The chain combines TRBV6-5 with TRBJ2-5, with D possibly being TRBD1 (6 bases). This CDR3 comprises 15 residues. The V gene's germline CDR1 is MNHEY and CDR2 SVGAGI. V was pared by 0 bases and J by 1 base, with 9 bases between.

V gene TRBV7-2 combines with J gene TRBJ2-2, with 11 positions matching TRBD2. CDR1 and CDR2 (germline): SGHTA, FQGNSA. The trim removed 6 bases at V and 7 bases at J, leaving 10 bases unmatched. CDR3 size: 16 residues. CDR3 sequence reads: CASSFAGTSGGGELFF. DNA for the CDR3: TGTGCCAGCAGTTTCGCCGGGACTAGCGGCGGCGGGGAGCTGTTTTTT. Drawing the rest from reference TRBV7-2 and TRBJ2-2, the complete variable domain is GAGVSQSPSNKVTEKGKDVELRCDPISGHTALYWYRQSLGQGLEFLIYFQGNSAPDKSGLPSDRFSAERTGGSVSTLTIQRTQQEDSAVYLCASSFAGTSGGGELFFGEGSRLTVL.

This rearrangement joins TRBV5-1 to TRBJ2-4, with 7 bases matching TRBD1. Unmatched junction bases numbered 6, after V lost 1 base and J lost 8 bases. CDR1 is SGHRS and CDR2 is YFSETQ in the germline V gene. The CDR3 runs to 14 residues. The CDR3 bases are TGCGCCAGCAGCTTGTTACTGCAGGGGGACATTCAGTACTTC. Encoded protein: CASSLLLQGDIQYF. The full variable domain, completed using reference TRBV5-1 and TRBJ2-4, is KAGVTQTPRYLIKTRGQQVTLSCSPISGHRSVSWYQQTPGQGLQFLFEYFSETQRNKGNFPGRFSGRQFSNSRSEMNVSTLELGDSALYLCASSLLLQGDIQYFGAGTRLSVL.

The chain joins TRBV5-1 to TRBJ1-1; D gene unclear. This CDR3 has 16 amino acids. The V and J ends lost 0 bases and 0 bases respectively, with 12 bases between them. Looked up from germline, CDR1 is SGHRS and CDR2 is YFSETQ. Written as DNA, the CDR3 is TGCGCCAGCAGCTTGGGTCTGCGGGCGGTGAACACTGAAGCTTTCTTT. It specifies CASSLGLRAVNTEAFF.

This clonotype was seen only a few times. This rearrangement joins TRBV28 to TRBJ2-1; the match to TRBD2 covers 13 bases. Losses at the gene ends were 6 bases for V and 2 bases for J; bases not matched to a gene: 4. The CDR3 runs 16 residues. CDR1 and CDR2 (germline): MDHEN, SYDVKM. The CDR3 is CASRGTSGGAYNEQFF. As DNA, the CDR3 is TGTGCCAGCAGGGGAACTAGCGGGGGGGCCTACAATGAGCAGTTCTTC. The whole variable domain, remainder taken from reference TRBV28 and TRBJ2-1, is DVKVTQSSRYLVKRTGEKVFLECVQDMDHENMFWYRQDPGLGLRLIYFSYDVKMKEKGDIPEGYSVSREKKERFSLILESASTNQTSMYLCASRGTSGGAYNEQFFGPGTRLTVL.

The chain has TRBV7-2 and TRBJ2-3; 8 nucleotides match TRBD2. Per germline, CDR1 SGHTA and CDR2 FQGNSA. J was trimmed by 8 bases and V by 5 bases; bases with no gene match: 15. The CDR3 is 16 residues long. In DNA, the CDR3 is TGTGCCAGCAGCCGCAGTACGGGACTAGGAAGTAGTACGCAGTATTTT. Translation: CASSRSTGLGSSTQYF.

The chain combines TRBV3-1 with TRBJ2-3, with 9 bases lining up with TRBD2. The V gene end was trimmed by 5 bases and the J gene end by 4 bases; junction bases not matched to a gene: 10. The CDR3 runs 16 residues. Germline V gives CDR1 LGHDT, CDR2 YNNKEL (reference sequence). CDR3 sequence (DNA): TGTGCCAGCAGCAATCGGGGCGGGAGGGCAGCAGATACGCAGTATTTT. Translated, it gives CASSNRGGRAADTQYF.

The chain carries TRBV20-1 and TRBJ2-5, with 8 nucleotides matching TRBD2. Germline CDR1 is DFQATT and CDR2 is SNEGSKA (reference sequence). V lost 4 bases and J lost 0; bases outside the gene matches: 4. This CDR3 is built from 14 residues. CDR3 residues: CSATGGPNQETQYF. In nucleotides, the CDR3 is TGCAGTGCTACGGGGGGGCCGAACCAAGAGACCCAGTACTTC.